Sequencing of this T cell receptor beta chain was carried out in a study of Graves' ophthalmopathy and Graves' hyperthyroidism. Study-wide results and caveats: Clonotypes were expanded in thyroid at above 0.001 frequency, and most also appeared in blood.

This clonotype was picked up many times. What it recognizes is unknown. Disease in donors with ophthalmopathy had moderate-to-severe activity, CAS ≥3, NOSPECS ≥4 and under 3 months' duration. Trimming at V came to 8 bases and at J to 6 bases, leaving 10 bases not matched to a gene. Germline V CDR1 and CDR2: SQVTM, ANQGSEA. The CDR3 contains 12 residues. RNA served as the template for amplifying TCR beta CDR3 regions. First-round RT-PCR used HTBI primers; second-round multiplex PCR followed. TCRdb recomputed calls from the multiplex PCR reads with MiXCR, one row per CDR3 protein. The table lists fewer than 600,000 distinct CDR3 sequences, approximately 15% of them singletons.

The TCR originated in a woman aged 25 to 39 with Graves' ophthalmopathy. The chain combines TRBV29-1 with TRBJ2-7; 7 bases line up with TRBD1. Input material: blood. The CDR3 reads CSTSHRGSEQYF. The CDR3 DNA reads TGCAGCACATCGCACAGGGGATCCGAGCAGTACTTC.